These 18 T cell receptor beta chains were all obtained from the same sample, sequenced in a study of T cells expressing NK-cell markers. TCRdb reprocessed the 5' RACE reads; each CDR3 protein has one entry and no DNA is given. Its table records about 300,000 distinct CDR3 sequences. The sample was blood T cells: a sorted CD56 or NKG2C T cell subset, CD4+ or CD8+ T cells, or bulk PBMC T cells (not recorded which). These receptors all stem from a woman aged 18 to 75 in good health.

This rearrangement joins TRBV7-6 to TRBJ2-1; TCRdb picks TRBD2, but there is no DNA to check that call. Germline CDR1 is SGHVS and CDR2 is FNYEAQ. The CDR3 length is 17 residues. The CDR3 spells CASSLEPRSSGYNEQFF. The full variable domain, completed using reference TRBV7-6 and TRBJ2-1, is GAGVSQSPRYKVTKRGQDVALRCDPISGHVSLYWYRQALGQGPEFLTYFNYEAQQDKSGLPNDRFSAERPEGSISTLTIQRTEQRDSAMYRCASSLEPRSSGYNEQFFGPGTRLTVL.

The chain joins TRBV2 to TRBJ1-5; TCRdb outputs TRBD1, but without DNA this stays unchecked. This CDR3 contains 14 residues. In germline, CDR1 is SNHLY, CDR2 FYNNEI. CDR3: CASSDQGRNQPQHF.

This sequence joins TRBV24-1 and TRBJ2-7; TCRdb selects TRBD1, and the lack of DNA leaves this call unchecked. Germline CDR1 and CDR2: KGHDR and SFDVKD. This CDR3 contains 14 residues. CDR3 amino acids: CATSVGDRGAEQYF.

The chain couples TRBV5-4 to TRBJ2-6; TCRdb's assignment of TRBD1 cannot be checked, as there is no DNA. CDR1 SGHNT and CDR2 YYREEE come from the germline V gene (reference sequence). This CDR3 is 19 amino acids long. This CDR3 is CASSSSSGQGPSGANVLTF.

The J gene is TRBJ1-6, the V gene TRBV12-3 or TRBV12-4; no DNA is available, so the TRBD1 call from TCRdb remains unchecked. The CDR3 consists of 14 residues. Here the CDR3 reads CASTFRDRNSPLHF.

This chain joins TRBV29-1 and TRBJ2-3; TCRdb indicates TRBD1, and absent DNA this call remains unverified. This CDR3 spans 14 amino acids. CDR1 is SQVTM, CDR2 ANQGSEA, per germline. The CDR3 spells CSVRGRWDTDTQYF.

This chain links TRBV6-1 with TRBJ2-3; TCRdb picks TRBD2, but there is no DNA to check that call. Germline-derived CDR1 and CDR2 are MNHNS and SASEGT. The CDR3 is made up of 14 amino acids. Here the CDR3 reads CASSRGGWPDTQYF.

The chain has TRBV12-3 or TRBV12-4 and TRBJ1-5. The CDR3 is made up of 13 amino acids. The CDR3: CASSPSGSQPQHF.

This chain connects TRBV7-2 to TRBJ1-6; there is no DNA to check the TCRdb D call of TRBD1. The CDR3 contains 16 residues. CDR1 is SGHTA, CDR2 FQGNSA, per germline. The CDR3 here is CASSLAGTHYNSPLHF.

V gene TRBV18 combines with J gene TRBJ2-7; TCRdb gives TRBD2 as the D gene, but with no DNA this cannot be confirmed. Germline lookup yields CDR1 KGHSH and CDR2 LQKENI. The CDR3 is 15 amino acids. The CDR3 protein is CASSPRAGGGFEQYF.

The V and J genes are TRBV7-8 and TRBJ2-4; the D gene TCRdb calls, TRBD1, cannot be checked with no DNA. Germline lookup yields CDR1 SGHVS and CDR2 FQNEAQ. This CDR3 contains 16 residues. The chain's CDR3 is CASSPYGTGAKNIQYF. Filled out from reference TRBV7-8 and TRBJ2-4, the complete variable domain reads GAGVSQSPRYKVAKRGQDVALRCDPISGHVSLFWYQQALGQGPEFLTYFQNEAQLDKSGLPSDRFFAERPEGSVSTLKIQRTQQEDSAVYLCASSPYGTGAKNIQYFGAGTRLSVL.

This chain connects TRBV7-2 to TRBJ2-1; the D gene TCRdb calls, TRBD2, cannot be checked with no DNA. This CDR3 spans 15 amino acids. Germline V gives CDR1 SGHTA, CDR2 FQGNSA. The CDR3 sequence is CASSLGPSTYNEQFF.

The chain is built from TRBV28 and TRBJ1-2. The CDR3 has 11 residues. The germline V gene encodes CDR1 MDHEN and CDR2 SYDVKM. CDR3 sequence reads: CASSFRGGYTF.

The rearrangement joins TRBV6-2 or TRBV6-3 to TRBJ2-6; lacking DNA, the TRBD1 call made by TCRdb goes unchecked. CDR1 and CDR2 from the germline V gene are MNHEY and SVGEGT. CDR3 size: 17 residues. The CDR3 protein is CASSNPGQRAGANVLTF.

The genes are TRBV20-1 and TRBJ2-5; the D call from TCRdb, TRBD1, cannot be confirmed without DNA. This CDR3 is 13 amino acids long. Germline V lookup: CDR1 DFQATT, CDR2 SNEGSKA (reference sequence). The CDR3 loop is CSAPLQGQETQYF.

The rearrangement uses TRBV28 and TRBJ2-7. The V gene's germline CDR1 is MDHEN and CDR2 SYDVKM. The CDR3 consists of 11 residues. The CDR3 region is CASSLKYEQYF.

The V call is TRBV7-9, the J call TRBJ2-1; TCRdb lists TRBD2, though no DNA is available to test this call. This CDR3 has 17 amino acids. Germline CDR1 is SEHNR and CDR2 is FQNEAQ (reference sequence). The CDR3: CASSLHGTSGERSEQFF.

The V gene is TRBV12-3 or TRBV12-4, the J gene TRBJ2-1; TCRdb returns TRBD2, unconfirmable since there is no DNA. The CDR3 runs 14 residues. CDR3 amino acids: CASSLRDFLSEQFF.